Shown below are 9 T cell receptor beta chains from a single sample sequenced in a study of T cell responses to AZD1222 COVID-19 vaccine. Some clones are missing from TCRdb's copy, which holds only in-frame ones; the method was immunoSEQ multiplex PCR. Of 120,000 to 150,000 clones listed, just over 90% are singletons. This specimen was peripheral blood, taken on day 0 of AZD1222 vaccination. The receptor source for this set is an adult in good health.

The chain employs TRBV5-1 and TRBJ1-2, with TRBD1 identical over 7 bases. The CDR3 runs to 15 residues. Germline loops: CDR1 SGHRS, CDR2 YFSETQ. V lost 5 bases, J lost 7 bases, and 14 bases stayed unmatched. The CDR3 spells CASSSGDDRASGYTF. As DNA, the CDR3 is TGCGCCAGCAGTAGTGGAGATGACAGGGCCTCTGGCTACACCTTC.

The chain joins TRBV5-4 to TRBJ2-5; 12 bases are a match to TRBD2. This CDR3 is built from 15 residues. The junction had 6 bases not matched to a gene; V was cut back by 4 bases and J by 5 bases. From germline, CDR1 is SGHNT and CDR2 YYREEE (reference sequence). The CDR3 sequence: CASSTTSGGRETQYF. CDR3 DNA sequence: TGTGCCAGCAGCACCACTAGCGGGGGGAGGGAGACCCAGTACTTC.

As for this clone: Other nucleotide sequences in the sample specify the same CDR3. The rearrangement uses TRBV7-9 and TRBJ1-1; 8 nucleotides match TRBD1. Germline V gene lookup returns CDR1 SEHNR and CDR2 FQNEAQ (reference sequence). Trimming cost V 4 bases and J 4 bases; bases outside gene matches: 2. The CDR3 sequence is 13 residues long. The CDR3 protein is CASSYGQGTEAFF. CDR3 nucleotides: TGTGCCAGCAGCTACGGACAGGGCACTGAAGCTTTCTTT. Looking up the rest from reference TRBV7-9 and TRBJ1-1 gives the full variable domain: DTGVSQNPRHKITKRGQNVTFRCDPISEHNRLYWYRQTLGQGPEFLTYFQNEAQLEKSRLLSDRFSAERPKGSFSTLEIQRTEQGDSAMYLCASSYGQGTEAFFGQGTRLTVV.

This chain connects TRBV3-1 (or the pseudogene TRBV3-2) to TRBJ2-5; TRBD2 matches at 7 bases. V lost 4 bases, J lost 1 base, and 6 bases stayed unmatched. The CDR3 is 15 amino acids. Germline CDR1 is LGHDT and CDR2 is YNNKEL (reference sequence). The CDR3: CASSPPSGPQETQYF. The CDR3 DNA follows: TGTGCCAGCAGCCCCCCTAGCGGCCCCCAAGAGACCCAGTACTTC.

The table lists this clone with a count of one. The chain links TRBV10-3 to TRBJ2-3, with D maybe TRBD2 (7 bases). Trimming removed 2 bases at V and 5 bases at J, with 17 bases between. The CDR3 length is 16 residues. The V gene's germline CDR1 is ENHRY and CDR2 SYGVKD. DNA for the CDR3: TGTGCCATCAGTGAGATGGGGGGGGGCCGAGTAGATACGCAGTATTTT. Translated, it gives CAISEMGGGRVDTQYF.

This CDR3 reads CASSQKGRETQYF. DNA of the CDR3: TGTGCCAGCAGCCAAAAGGGGAGAGAGACCCAGTACTTC. The rearrangement uses TRBV3-1 (or the pseudogene TRBV3-2) and TRBJ2-5; D may match TRBD1 or TRBD2 (5 bases each). Germline V gene data show CDR1 as LGHDT and CDR2 as YNNKEL (reference sequence). V shed 2 bases and J shed 4 bases, with 8 bases lying between them. CDR3 length: 13 amino acids.

This chain joins TRBV5-4 and TRBJ2-5; possibly TRBD2 for D (6 bases). Looked up from germline, CDR1 is SGHNT and CDR2 is YYREEE (reference sequence). Between the trimmed V and J ends, which lost 4 bases and 3 bases, there was a span of 10 bases. The length of the CDR3 is 13 residues. The CDR3 loop is CASSPLAEETQYF. The DNA for the CDR3 is TGTGCCAGCAGCCCACTAGCCGAAGAGACCCAGTACTTC.

The chain combines TRBV4-1 with TRBJ2-1; D remains ambiguous. This CDR3 is 15 amino acids long. The V gene's germline CDR1 is MGHRA and CDR2 YSYEKL. V was clipped by 1 base and J by 4 bases, with 11 bases between them. Here the CDR3 reads CASSQGRAIYNEQFF. CDR3 nucleotide sequence: TGCGCCAGCAGCCAAGGGCGAGCTATTTACAATGAGCAGTTCTTC.

The gene calls are TRBV11-3 and TRBJ1-1; TRBD1 matches 9 bases. Germline V lookup: CDR1 SGHNT, CDR2 YENEEA. Unmatched junction bases numbered 5, after V lost 5 bases and J lost 4 bases. This CDR3 is 14 amino acids long. The CDR3 here is CASSHRGLGTEAFF. For the CDR3, the DNA is TGTGCCAGCAGCCACAGGGGGCTGGGCACTGAAGCTTTCTTT.